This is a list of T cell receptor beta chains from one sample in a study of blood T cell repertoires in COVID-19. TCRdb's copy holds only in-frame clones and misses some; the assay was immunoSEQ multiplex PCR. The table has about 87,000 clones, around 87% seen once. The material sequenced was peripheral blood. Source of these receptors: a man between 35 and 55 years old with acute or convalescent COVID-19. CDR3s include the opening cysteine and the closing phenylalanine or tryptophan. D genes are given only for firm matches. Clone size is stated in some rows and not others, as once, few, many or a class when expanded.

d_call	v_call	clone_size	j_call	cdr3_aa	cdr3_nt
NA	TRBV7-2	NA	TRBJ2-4	CASSLELTVKNIQYF	TGTGCCAGCAGCTTAGAGCTTACGGTCAAAAACATTCAGTACTTC
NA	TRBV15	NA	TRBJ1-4	CATSSRQLNEKLFF	TGTGCCACCAGCAGCCGACAGCTTAATGAAAAACTGTTTTTT
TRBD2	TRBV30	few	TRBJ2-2	CAWEAGETGELFF	TGTGCCTGGGAAGCGGGGGAAACCGGGGAGCTGTTTTTT
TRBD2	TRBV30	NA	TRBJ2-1	CALHASSGRIGEQFF	TGTGCCTTACACGCCTCCAGCGGGAGGATCGGTGAGCAGTTCTTC
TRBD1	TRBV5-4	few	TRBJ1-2	CASSNLRQGENGYTF	TGTGCCAGCAGCAACTTACGACAGGGGGAGAATGGCTACACCTTC
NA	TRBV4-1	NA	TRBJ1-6	CASSQDHHLGDSPLHF	TGCGCCAGCAGCCAAGATCATCATCTCGGTGATTCACCCCTCCACTTT
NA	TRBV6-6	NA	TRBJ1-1	CASSYTTGGTEAFF	TGTGCCAGCAGTTACACTACCGGGGGCACTGAAGCTTTCTTT
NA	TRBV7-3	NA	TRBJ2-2	CASSLLGTLNTGELFF	TGTGCCAGCAGCTTATTGGGGACTCTAAACACCGGGGAGCTGTTTTTT
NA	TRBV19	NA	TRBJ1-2	CASSGTQLGGYTF	TGTGCCAGTTCCGGGACACAACTCGGGGGCTACACCTTC
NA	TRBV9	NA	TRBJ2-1	CASSPSPVTRYEQFF	TGTGCCAGCAGCCCAAGCCCCGTCACTAGGTATGAGCAGTTCTTC
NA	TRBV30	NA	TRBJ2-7	CAWSGRTKYEQYF	TGTGCCTGGAGCGGGAGAACGAAGTACGAGCAGTACTTC
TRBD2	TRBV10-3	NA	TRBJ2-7	CAIRGQREGVPDEQYF	TGTGCCATCAGAGGGCAGCGGGAGGGGGTTCCTGACGAGCAGTACTTC
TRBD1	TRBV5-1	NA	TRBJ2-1	CASSSDRVGEQFF	TGCGCCAGCAGCTCCGACAGGGTGGGTGAGCAGTTCTTC
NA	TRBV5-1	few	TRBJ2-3	CASSLGPGEGQTDTQYF	TGCGCCAGCAGCTTGGGCCCAGGGGAGGGCCAGACAGATACGCAGTATTTT
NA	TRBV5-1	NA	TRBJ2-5	CASSLNVGEETQYF	TGCGCCAGCAGCCTAAACGTCGGGGAAGAGACCCAGTACTTC
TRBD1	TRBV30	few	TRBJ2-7	CAWFDRGSYEQYF	TGTGCCTGGTTCGACAGGGGGTCCTACGAGCAGTACTTC
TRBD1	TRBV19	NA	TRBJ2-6	CASSRQGNPGANVLTF	TGTGCCAGTAGCCGACAGGGTAACCCTGGGGCCAACGTCCTGACTTTC
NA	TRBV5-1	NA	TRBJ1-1	CASSLDGQPNTEAFF	TGCGCCAGCAGCTTGGATGGGCAGCCGAACACTGAAGCTTTCTTT
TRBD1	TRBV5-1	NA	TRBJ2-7	CASSSGTGTYEQYF	TGCGCCAGCAGCTCCGGGACAGGGACCTACGAGCAGTACTTC
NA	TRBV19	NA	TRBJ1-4	CASSIGGLGEKLFF	TGTGCCAGTAGTATAGGCGGACTAGGTGAAAAACTGTTTTTT
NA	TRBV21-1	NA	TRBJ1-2	CASTLKRDRRNGYTF	TGTGCCAGCACCTTAAAACGGGACAGGAGAAATGGCTACACCTTC
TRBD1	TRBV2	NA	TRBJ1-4	CASTWDRGPHEKLFF	TGTGCCAGCACCTGGGACAGGGGTCCCCATGAAAAACTGTTTTTT
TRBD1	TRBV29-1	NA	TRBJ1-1	CSATRQGDTEAFF	TGCAGCGCCACCCGGCAGGGGGACACTGAAGCTTTCTTT
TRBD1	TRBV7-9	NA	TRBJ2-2	CASSFSRTGRTGELFF	TGTGCCAGCAGCTTTAGTAGGACAGGGAGGACCGGGGAGCTGTTTTTT
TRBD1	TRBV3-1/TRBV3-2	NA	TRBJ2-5	CASSLHPGQGQETQYF	TGTGCCAGCAGCCTACACCCGGGACAGGGACAAGAGACCCAGTACTTC
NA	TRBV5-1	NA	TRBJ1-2	CASSLDRGNYGYTF	TGCGCCAGCAGCTTGGATCGCGGAAACTATGGCTACACCTTC
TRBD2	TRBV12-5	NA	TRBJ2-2	CASGPTTSGSTGELFF	TGTGCTAGTGGCCCAACGACTAGCGGATCCACCGGGGAGCTGTTTTTT
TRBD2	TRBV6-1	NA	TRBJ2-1	CATYSGGSYNEQFF	TGTGCCACCTATAGCGGGGGATCCTACAATGAGCAGTTCTTC
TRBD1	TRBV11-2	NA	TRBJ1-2	CASSSHRDRGLVYGYTF	TGTGCCAGCAGCTCCCATCGCGACAGGGGGCTGGTCTATGGCTACACCTTC
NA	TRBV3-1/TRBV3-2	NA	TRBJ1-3	CASKLASGNTIYF	TGTGCCAGCAAGCTAGCGTCTGGAAACACCATATATTTT
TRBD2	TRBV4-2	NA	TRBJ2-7	CASSLGTTTYEQYF	TGTGCCAGCAGCCTTGGGACTACCACCTACGAGCAGTACTTC
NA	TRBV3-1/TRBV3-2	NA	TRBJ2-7	CASSQGDKAYEQYF	TGTGCCAGCAGCCAAGGGGACAAAGCCTACGAGCAGTACTTC
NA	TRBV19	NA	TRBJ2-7	CASSIDGAYEQYF	TGTGCCAGTAGTATAGATGGAGCCTACGAGCAGTACTTC
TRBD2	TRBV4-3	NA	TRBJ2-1	CASSPTTLAGAHNEQFF	TGCGCCAGCAGCCCCACCACCCTAGCGGGGGCTCACAATGAGCAGTTCTTC
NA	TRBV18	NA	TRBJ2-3	CASVGGSTDTQYF	TGTGCCAGCGTGGGAGGAAGCACAGATACGCAGTATTTT
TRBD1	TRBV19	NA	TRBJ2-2	CASNPSRGIGELFF	TGTGCCAGTAACCCTTCCAGGGGGATCGGGGAGCTGTTTTTT
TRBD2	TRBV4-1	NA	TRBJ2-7	CASSQAPGLAGGGAYEQYF	TGCGCCAGCAGCCAAGCCCCCGGACTAGCGGGAGGCGGGGCCTACGAGCAGTACTTC
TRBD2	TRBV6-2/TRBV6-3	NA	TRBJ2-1	CASSRARGADYNEQFF	TGTGCCAGCAGTCGCGCGCGGGGGGCCGACTACAATGAGCAGTTCTTC
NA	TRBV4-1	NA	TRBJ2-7	CASSTLVSSYEQYF	TGCGCCAGCAGTACGTTGGTTAGCTCCTACGAGCAGTACTTC
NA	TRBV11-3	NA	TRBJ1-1	CASTGGGRLGTEAFF	TGTGCCAGCACCGGGGGGGGGCGGTTAGGCACTGAAGCTTTCTTT
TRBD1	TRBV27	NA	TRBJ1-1	CATLTGGEGTEAFF	TGTGCCACCCTAACAGGGGGCGAGGGCACTGAAGCTTTCTTT
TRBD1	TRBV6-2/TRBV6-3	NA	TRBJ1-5	CASSYSGQGRQPQHF	TGTGCCAGCAGTTACTCCGGACAGGGCAGGCAGCCCCAGCATTTT
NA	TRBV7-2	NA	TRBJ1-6	CASSKRGAGSSSYNSPLHF	TGTGCCAGCAGTAAGCGGGGGGCGGGGTCAAGCTCCTATAATTCACCCCTCCACTTT
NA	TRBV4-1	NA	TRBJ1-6	CASSQDSARGSPLHF	TGCGCCAGCAGCCAAGATAGCGCCCGAGGTTCACCCCTCCACTTT
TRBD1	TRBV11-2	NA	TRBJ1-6	CASSLGLGDGTVGSPLHF	TGTGCCAGCAGCTTAGGATTAGGGGATGGGACAGTGGGTTCACCCCTCCACTTT
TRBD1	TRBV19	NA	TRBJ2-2	CASSSQGARTGELFF	TGTGCCAGTAGTTCACAGGGGGCGAGGACCGGGGAGCTGTTTTTT
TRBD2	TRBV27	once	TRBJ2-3	CASSPRLAERDTQYF	TGTGCCAGCAGCCCGAGACTAGCGGAAAGAGATACGCAGTATTTT
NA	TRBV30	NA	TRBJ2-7	CALEQGWLKYF	TGTGCGCTGGAACAGGGCTGGCTTAAGTACTTC
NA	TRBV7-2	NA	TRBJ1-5	CASSPGGGADSNQPQHF	TGTGCCAGCAGCCCGGGTGGGGGCGCGGATAGCAATCAGCCCCAGCATTTT
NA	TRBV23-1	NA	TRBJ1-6	CASSQSTQGTIYNSPLHF	TGCGCCAGCAGTCAATCCACCCAGGGGACGATCTATAATTCACCCCTCCACTTT
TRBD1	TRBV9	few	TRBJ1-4	CASSPGTVATNEKLFF	TGTGCCAGCAGCCCCGGGACAGTTGCAACTAATGAAAAACTGTTTTTT
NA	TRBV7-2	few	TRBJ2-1	CASSLPGVRNEQFF	TGTGCCAGCAGCTTGCCAGGGGTGCGCAATGAGCAGTTCTTC
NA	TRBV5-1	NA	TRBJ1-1	CASSISQSANTEAFF	TGCGCCAGCAGCATATCACAGTCTGCGAACACTGAAGCTTTCTTT
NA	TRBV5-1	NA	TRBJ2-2	CASSLDGRETGELFF	TGCGCCAGCAGCTTGGACGGGAGAGAGACCGGGGAGCTGTTTTTT
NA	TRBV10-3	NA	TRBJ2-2	CAISEPNGPTLTGELFF	TGTGCCATCAGTGAACCGAATGGGCCTACGCTCACCGGGGAGCTGTTTTTT
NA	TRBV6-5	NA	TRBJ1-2	CASSYGGAGYGYTF	TGTGCCAGCAGTTACGGCGGGGCAGGGTATGGCTACACCTTC
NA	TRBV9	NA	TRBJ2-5	CASTGDRSRFETQYF	TGTGCCAGCACGGGGGACCGGTCTCGGTTCGAGACCCAGTACTTC
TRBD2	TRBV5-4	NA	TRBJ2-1	CASSLGLAGPYSYNEQFF	TGTGCCAGCAGCTTGGGCCTAGCGGGGCCCTACTCCTACAATGAGCAGTTCTTC
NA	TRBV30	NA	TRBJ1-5	CACAADSNQPQHF	TGTGCCTGTGCGGCGGATAGCAATCAGCCCCAGCATTTT